Below, one T cell receptor beta chain is given with its context. Its antigen is unknown. The PCR was carried out with 60 Vbeta primers and 13 Jbeta primers. Generated by immunoSEQ multiplex PCR, the TCRdb table keeps only in-frame clones and is missing some. Found here are about 130,000 clones, 75% to 80% of them singletons; the top ten hold 2%. The data belong to a study of cytomegalovirus exposure and HLA in healthy donors. Overall study context: Ancestry clustering placed roughly four fifths of over 300 genotyped donors in the Caucasian-associated cluster. Points from the study as a whole: TCR beta V- and J-gene trimming, according to a later analysis, was linked to a missense DCLRE1C variant. It was confirmed in vitro that a few of the CMV-associated chains were specific for CMV antigens.

The germline V gene has CDR1 LNHDA and CDR2 SQIVND (reference sequence). The CDR3 has 14 amino acids. V was pared by 3 bases and J by 5 bases, with 4 bases of the junction left unmatched. J is TRBJ2-7 and V is TRBV19; 10 bases fit TRBD1. This TCR came from a man aged 30 to 39 in good health and CMV-seronegative. The sequencing input was PBMCs. CDR3 loop: CASSMGQGSHEQYF. The CDR3 nucleotides read TGTGCCAGTAGTATGGGACAGGGGAGCCACGAGCAGTACTTC. Variable domain in full (rest from reference TRBV19 and TRBJ2-7): DGGITQSPKYLFRKEGQNVTLSCEQNLNHDAMYWYRQDPGQGLRLIYYSQIVNDFQKGDIAEGYSVSREKKESFPLTVTSAQKNPTAFYLCASSMGQGSHEQYFGPGTRLTVT.